This T cell receptor (beta chain) emerged from a study of T-cell reconstitution after alpha-beta-depleted transplantation in children. The V gene lost 0 bases and the J gene lost 6 bases, with 12 bases spanning the gap. The CDR3 is made up of 15 amino acids. CDR1 and CDR2 from the germline V gene are LGHNA and YSLEER. During its preparation, the TCRbeta library received unique molecular identifiers. TCRdb passed the PCR reads through MiXCR, listing each CDR3 protein once. Of under 70,000 distinct CDR3 sequences in the sample, under 13% were seen once. This clonotype was counted at least ten times. As yet, its antigen is unknown. General observations from the study: The authors attributed T-cell counts and diversity one year after transplant mostly to newly produced T cells. Certain patients had high TCRbeta diversity at day 60, and it came from recipient T cells and thymic progenitors that survived. After transplant, at about two months, alpha-beta T cells were reportedly derived from several hundred expanded graft clones.

The chain recombines TRBV4-3 with TRBJ2-1, with D maybe TRBD2 (5 bases). The sequence came from a boy aged 5-17 years with acute myeloid leukemia, due to receive a stem cell transplant. The input for sequencing was PBMCs, taken before TCRalphabeta/CD19-depleted stem cell transplant. The CDR3 coding sequence is TGCGCCAGCAGCCAAGAGGTAGCGTCGGTCAATGAGCAGTTCTTC. Its protein product is CASSQEVASVNEQFF.